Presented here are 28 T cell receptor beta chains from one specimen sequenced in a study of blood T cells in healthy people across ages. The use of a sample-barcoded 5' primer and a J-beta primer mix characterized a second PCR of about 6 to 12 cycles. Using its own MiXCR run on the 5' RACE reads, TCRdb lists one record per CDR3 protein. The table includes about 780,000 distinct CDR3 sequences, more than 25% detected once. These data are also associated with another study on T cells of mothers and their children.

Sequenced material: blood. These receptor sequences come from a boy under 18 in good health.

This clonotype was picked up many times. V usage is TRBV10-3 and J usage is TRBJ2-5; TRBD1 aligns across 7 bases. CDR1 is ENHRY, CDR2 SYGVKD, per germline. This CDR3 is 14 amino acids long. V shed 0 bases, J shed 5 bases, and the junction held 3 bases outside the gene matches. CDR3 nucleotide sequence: TGTGCCATCAGTGAGTCGACAGGGAAGGAGACCCAGTACTTC. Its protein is CAISESTGKETQYF.

DNA of the CDR3: TGTGCCAGCAGCTTTGGGGGTTTCGGCTCCTATAATTCACCCCTCCACTTT. It codes for CASSFGGFGSYNSPLHF. The chain joins TRBV7-6 to TRBJ1-6; a weak D match, TRBD1 (5 bases). V dropped 3 bases and J dropped 0 bases, with 12 bases sitting between them. Germline CDR1 SGHVS, CDR2 FNYEAQ. The CDR3 totals 17 residues.

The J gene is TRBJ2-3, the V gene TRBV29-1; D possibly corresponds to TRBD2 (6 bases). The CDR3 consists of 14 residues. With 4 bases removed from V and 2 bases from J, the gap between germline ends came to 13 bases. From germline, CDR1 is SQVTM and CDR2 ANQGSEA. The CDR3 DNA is TGCAGCGTTGTCTTTGCGGGAATCACAGATACGCAGTATTTT. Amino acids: CSVVFAGITDTQYF.

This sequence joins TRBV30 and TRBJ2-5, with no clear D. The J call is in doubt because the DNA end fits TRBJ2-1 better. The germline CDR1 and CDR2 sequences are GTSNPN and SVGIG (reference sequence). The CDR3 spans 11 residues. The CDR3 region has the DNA TGTGCCTGGAGTGTAAGCAATGAGCAGTTCTTC. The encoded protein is CAWSVSNEQFF.

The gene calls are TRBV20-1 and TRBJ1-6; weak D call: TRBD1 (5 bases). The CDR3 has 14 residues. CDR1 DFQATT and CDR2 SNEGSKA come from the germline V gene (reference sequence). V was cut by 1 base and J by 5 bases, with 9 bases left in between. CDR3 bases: TGCAGTGCTAGAGCGGCGGGGGATAATTCACCCCTCCACTTT. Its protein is CSARAAGDNSPLHF.

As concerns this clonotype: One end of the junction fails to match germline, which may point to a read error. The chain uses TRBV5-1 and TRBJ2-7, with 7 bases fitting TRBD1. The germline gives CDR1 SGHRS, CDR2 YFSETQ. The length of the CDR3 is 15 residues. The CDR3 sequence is CASSLQGYLLHDQYF. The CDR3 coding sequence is TGCGCCAGCAGCTTACAGGGGTATCTTCTCCACGACCAGTACTTC.

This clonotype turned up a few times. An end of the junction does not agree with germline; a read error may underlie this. As DNA, the CDR3 is TGTGCCAGCATCTTAACAGGGGCAACTAATGAAAAACTGTTTTTT. It encodes CASILTGATNEKLFF. The chain couples TRBV7-9 to TRBJ1-4, with 7 bases fitting TRBD1. The CDR3 loop spans 15 amino acids. Germline V gene sequence: CDR1 SEHNR, CDR2 FQNEAQ (reference sequence).

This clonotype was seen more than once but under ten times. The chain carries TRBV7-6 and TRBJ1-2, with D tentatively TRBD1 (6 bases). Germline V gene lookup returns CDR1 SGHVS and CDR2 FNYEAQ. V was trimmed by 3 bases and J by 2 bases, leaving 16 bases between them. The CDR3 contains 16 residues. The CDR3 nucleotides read TGTGCCAGCAGCTTTTCCAGGGGCCGCTCCAACTATGGCTACACCTTC. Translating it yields CASSFSRGRSNYGYTF.

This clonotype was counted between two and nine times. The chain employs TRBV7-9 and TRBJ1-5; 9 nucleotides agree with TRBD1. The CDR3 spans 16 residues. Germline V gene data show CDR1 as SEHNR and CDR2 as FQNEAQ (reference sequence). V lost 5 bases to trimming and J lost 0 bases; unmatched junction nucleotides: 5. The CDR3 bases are TGTGCCAGCAGCCTAGGGACAGGGCCTAGCAATCAGCCCCAGCATTTT. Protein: CASSLGTGPSNQPQHF. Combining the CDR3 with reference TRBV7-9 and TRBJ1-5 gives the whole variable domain DTGVSQNPRHKITKRGQNVTFRCDPISEHNRLYWYRQTLGQGPEFLTYFQNEAQLEKSRLLSDRFSAERPKGSFSTLEIQRTEQGDSAMYLCASSLGTGPSNQPQHFGDGTRLSIL.

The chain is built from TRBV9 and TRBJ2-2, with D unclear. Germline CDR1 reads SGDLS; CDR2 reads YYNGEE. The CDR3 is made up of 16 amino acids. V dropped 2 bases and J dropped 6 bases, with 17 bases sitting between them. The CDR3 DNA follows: TGTGCCAGCAGCGTCGAGAGCCGGGCCCTCGCCGGGGAGCTGTTTTTT. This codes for CASSVESRALAGELFF.

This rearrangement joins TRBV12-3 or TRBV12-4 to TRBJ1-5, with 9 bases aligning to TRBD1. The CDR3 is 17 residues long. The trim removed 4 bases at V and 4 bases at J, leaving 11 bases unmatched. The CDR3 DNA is TGTGCCAGCAGTTCCCCCACCGGGACAGGGAAAAATCAGCCCCAGCATTTT. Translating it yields CASSSPTGTGKNQPQHF.

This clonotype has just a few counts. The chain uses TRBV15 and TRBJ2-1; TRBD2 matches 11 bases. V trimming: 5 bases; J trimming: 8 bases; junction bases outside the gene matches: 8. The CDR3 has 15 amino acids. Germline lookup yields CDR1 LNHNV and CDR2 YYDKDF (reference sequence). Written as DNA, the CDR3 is TGTGCCACCAGCGCACGTAGCGGGGGGGGCTATGAGCAGTTCTTC. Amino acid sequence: CATSARSGGGYEQFF.

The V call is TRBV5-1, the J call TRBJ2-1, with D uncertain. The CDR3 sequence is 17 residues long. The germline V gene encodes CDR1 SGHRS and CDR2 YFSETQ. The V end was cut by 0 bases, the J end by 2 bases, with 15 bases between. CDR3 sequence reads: CASSLVWGRPAYNEQFF. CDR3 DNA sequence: TGCGCCAGCAGCTTGGTTTGGGGTCGCCCCGCCTACAATGAGCAGTTCTTC. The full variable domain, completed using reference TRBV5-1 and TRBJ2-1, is KAGVTQTPRYLIKTRGQQVTLSCSPISGHRSVSWYQQTPGQGLQFLFEYFSETQRNKGNFPGRFSGRQFSNSRSEMNVSTLELGDSALYLCASSLVWGRPAYNEQFFGPGTRLTVL.

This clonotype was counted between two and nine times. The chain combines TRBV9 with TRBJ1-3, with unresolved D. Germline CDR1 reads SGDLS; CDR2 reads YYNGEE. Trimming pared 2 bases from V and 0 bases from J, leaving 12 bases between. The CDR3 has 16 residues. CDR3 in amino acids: CASSVQILGSGNTIYF. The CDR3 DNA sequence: TGTGCCAGCAGCGTTCAAATACTGGGCTCTGGAAACACCATATATTTT. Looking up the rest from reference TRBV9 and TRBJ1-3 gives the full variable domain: DSGVTQTPKHLITATGQRVTLRCSPRSGDLSVYWYQQSLDQGLQFLIQYYNGEERAKGNILERFSAQQFPDLHSELNLSSLELGDSALYFCASSVQILGSGNTIYFGEGSWLTVV.

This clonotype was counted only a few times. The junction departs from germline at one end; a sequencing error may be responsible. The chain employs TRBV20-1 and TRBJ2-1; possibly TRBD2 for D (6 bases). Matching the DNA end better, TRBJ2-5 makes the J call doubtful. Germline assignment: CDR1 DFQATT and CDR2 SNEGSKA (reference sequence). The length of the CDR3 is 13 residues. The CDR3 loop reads CSARAGGVETQYF. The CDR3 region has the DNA TGTAGTGCTCGGGCCGGGGGAGTCGAGACCCAGTACTTC.

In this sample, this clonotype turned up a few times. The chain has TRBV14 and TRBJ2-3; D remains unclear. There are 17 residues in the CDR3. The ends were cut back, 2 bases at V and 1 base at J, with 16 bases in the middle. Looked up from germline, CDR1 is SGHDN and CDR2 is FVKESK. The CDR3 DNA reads TGTGCCAGCAGCCAAAGACTTATCACACGGGGCACAGATACGCAGTATTTT. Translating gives CASSQRLITRGTDTQYF.

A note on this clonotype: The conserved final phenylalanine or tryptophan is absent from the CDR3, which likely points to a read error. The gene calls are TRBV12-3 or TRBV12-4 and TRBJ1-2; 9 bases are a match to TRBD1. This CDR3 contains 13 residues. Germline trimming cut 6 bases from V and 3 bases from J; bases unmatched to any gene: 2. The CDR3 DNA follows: TGTGCCAGCAGCCGGACAGGGGACTATGGCTACACCCTC. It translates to CASSRTGDYGYTL.

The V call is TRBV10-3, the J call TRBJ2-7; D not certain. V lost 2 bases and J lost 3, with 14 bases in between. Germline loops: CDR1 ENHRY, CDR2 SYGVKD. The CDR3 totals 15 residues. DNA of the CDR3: TGTGCCATCAGTGAGCTGCAAGGGAAGGGCTACGAGCAGTACTTC. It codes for CAISELQGKGYEQYF.

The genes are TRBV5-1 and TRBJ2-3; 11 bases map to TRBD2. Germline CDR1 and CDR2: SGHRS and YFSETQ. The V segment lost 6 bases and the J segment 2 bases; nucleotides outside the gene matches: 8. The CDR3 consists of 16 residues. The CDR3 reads CASKVLAGALTDTQYF. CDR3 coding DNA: TGCGCCAGCAAAGTACTAGCGGGGGCCCTCACAGATACGCAGTATTTT.

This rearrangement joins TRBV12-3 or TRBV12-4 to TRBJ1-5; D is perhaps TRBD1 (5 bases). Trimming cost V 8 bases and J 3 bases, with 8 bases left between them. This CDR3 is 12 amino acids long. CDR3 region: CASGTPNQPQHF. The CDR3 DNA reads TGTGCCAGCGGGACCCCCAATCAGCCCCAGCATTTT.

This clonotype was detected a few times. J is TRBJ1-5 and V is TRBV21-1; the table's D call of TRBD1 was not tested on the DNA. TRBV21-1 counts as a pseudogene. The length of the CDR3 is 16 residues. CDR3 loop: CASSKVRGTGNQPQHF. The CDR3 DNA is TGTGCCAGCAGCAAAGTGCGGGGGACGGGCAATCAGCCCCAGCATTTT.

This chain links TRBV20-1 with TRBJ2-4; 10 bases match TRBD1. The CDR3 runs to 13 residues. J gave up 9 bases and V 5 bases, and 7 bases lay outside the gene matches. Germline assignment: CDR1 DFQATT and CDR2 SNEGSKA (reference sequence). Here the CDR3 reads CSACRDRGPIQYF. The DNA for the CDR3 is TGCAGTGCTTGCCGGGACAGGGGCCCCATTCAGTACTTC.

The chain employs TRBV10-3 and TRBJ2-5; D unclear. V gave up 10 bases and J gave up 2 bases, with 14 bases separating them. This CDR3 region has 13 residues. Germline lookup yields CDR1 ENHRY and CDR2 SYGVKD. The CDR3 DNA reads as TGTGCCAGTAGGTGGGCACCACAAGAGACCCAGTACTTC. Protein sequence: CASRWAPQETQYF.

The CDR3 protein is CSARESTNEKLFF. CDR3 bases: TGCAGTGCTAGAGAATCAACTAATGAAAAACTGTTTTTT. The chain joins TRBV20-1 to TRBJ1-4; no clear D gene. The germline V gene has CDR1 DFQATT and CDR2 SNEGSKA (reference sequence). The CDR3 extends over 13 amino acids. The V gene lost 0 bases and the J gene lost 0 bases, with 2 bases spanning the gap.

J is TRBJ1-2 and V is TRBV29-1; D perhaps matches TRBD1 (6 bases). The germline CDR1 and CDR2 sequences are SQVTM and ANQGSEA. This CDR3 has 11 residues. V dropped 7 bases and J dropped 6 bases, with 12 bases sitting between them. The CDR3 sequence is CSARQVDGYTF. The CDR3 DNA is TGCAGCGCACGACAGGTCGATGGCTACACCTTC.

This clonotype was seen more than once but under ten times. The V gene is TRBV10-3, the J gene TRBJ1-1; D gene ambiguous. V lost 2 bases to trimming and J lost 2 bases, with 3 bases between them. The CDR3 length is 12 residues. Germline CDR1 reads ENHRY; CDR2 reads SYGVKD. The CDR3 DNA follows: TGTGCCATCAGTGAGGGTAACACTGAAGCTTTCTTT. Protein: CAISEGNTEAFF.

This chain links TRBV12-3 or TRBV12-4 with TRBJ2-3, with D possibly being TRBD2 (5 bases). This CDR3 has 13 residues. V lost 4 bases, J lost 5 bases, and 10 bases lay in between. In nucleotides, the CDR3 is TGTGCCAGCAGTTCCTCGAGGGAAGATACGCAGTATTTT. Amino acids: CASSSSREDTQYF.

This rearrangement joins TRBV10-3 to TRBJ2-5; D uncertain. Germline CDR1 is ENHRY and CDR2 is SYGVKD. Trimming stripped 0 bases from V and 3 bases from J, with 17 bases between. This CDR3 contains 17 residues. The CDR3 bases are TGTGCCATCAGTGAGTCGATTCTTTTGGGCACGAAAGAGACCCAGTACTTC. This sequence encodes CAISESILLGTKETQYF.